Sequencing of this T cell receptor beta chain was carried out in a study of shared clonotypes between healthy human individuals. Study-level results: All-four-donor shared clonotypes had higher generation probabilities than non-shared clonotypes did. Investigators collected only blood, and repertoires in tissues likely differ. Donor scarcity curtailed the genetic and exposure-history diversity represented herein.

For sorted subsets, 150 to 200 ng DNA per replicate equaled about 27,000 T cell genomes. Sequencing was performed with immunoSEQ multiplex PCR; in TCRdb, only in-frame clones are kept and a portion is missing. The sample records 2 million to 3 million clones, approximately 93% being singletons. Comment on this clone: Its antigen is unidentified.

Germline CDR1 SGHNT, CDR2 YYREEE (reference sequence). The CDR3 loop spans 15 amino acids. V was trimmed by 4 bases and J by 4 bases, leaving 17 bases between them. This rearrangement joins TRBV5-4 to TRBJ1-2; D is unresolved. The receptor was derived from a man younger than 35 in good health. Some clones in this sample may be carry-over from other donors' samples. Sequencing used naive CD4+ T cells from PBMCs. Sample subset: CD45RA+ positively selected. The CDR3 reads CASSPSRAPLYGYTF. The CDR3 region has the DNA TGTGCCAGCAGCCCCTCGAGGGCTCCACTCTATGGCTACACCTTC.